These 2 T cell receptor beta chains came from one sample sequenced in a study of CD8 T cell repertoires and HIV-1 epitope variants. Clones were sequenced by immunoSEQ multiplex PCR, and TCRdb holds only the in-frame ones, with some missing. This table has several thousand clones, roughly two thirds appearing once. These receptors lack a known antigen. What was sequenced was cultured CD8+ T cells derived from PBMCs. Receptor source: a male donor with HIV.

The gene calls are TRBV7-2 and TRBJ1-4, with 7 nucleotides matching TRBD1. Germline lookup yields CDR1 SGHTA and CDR2 FQGNSA. The CDR3 sequence is 17 residues long. Trimming took 3 bases from V and 6 from J; bases not matched to a gene: 13. The CDR3 spells CASSFIRDSPEDEKLFF. DNA for the CDR3: TGTGCCAGCAGCTTCATCCGGGACAGCCCTGAGGATGAAAAACTGTTTTTT. The full variable domain, in which reference TRBV7-2 and TRBJ1-4 provide the parts outside the CDR3, is GAGVSQSPSNKVTEKGKDVELRCDPISGHTALYWYRQSLGQGLEFLIYFQGNSAPDKSGLPSDRFSAERTGGSVSTLTIQRTQQEDSAVYLCASSFIRDSPEDEKLFFGSGTQLSVL.

This chain joins TRBV19 and TRBJ2-1; D possibly corresponds to TRBD1 (6 bases). The CDR3 is made up of 13 amino acids. V lost 5 bases and J 10 bases, leaving 15 bases between the germline ends. CDR1 is LNHDA and CDR2 is SQIVND in the germline V gene (reference sequence). The DNA for the CDR3 is TGTGCCAGTAGTGCGACAGGCTTTGGGGAGCAGTTCTTC. Protein sequence: CASSATGFGEQFF.